This T cell receptor beta chain emerged from a study of blood T cell repertoires in COVID-19. Study at large: The origin of the acute and convalescent COVID-19 samples was the United States, Italy and Spain. In each case, the material was cDNA or gDNA derived from T cells, B-cell-depleted T cells, or PBMCs.

The ends were cut back, 0 bases at V and 7 bases at J, with 15 bases in the middle. The CDR3 loop spans 15 amino acids. Germline assignment: CDR1 MGHRA and CDR2 YSYEKL. Per the study methods: Amplification with reference gene primers provided the estimates of nucleated cell counts. TCRdb's table, derived via immunoSEQ multiplex PCR, lists solely in-frame clones and lacks some. V and J calls and clone size follow that table, whereas D and trimming were derived from the DNA. The sample holds about 120,000 clones, 81% seen once. The specimen was peripheral blood. The V call is TRBV4-1, the J call TRBJ1-2; tentatively, D is TRBD1 (6 bases). The TCR was taken from a human donor in a cohort sampled during active COVID-19. CDR3 DNA: TGCGCCAGCAGCCAAGATCGAGGGGGATCTTTTGGCTACACCTTC. The encoded protein is CASSQDRGGSFGYTF.